This T cell receptor (beta chain) was observed in a study of T cells expressing NK-cell markers. About the research overall: It was from sorted CD3+CD56+NKG2C+, CD3+CD56+NKG2C- and CD3+CD56-NKG2C+ T cells that TCR beta repertoires came.

Following a re-call of the 5' RACE reads, TCRdb has one entry per CDR3 protein and lacks DNA. This sample's table reports some 410,000 distinct CDR3 sequences. Looked up from germline, CDR1 is SQVTM and CDR2 is ANQGSEA. The CDR3 loop spans 15 amino acids. The genes are TRBV29-1 and TRBJ2-1; TCRdb proposes TRBD2, but this gene call is untestable without DNA. The sequence derives from a woman aged 18 to 75 in good health. The sequencing sample was made of blood T cells: a sorted CD56 or NKG2C T cell subset, CD4+ or CD8+ T cells, or bulk PBMC T cells (not recorded which). CDR3 region: CSVQGTALSYNEQFF.